This TCR beta chain is from a study of cytomegalovirus exposure and HLA in healthy donors. Measured with immunoSEQ multiplex PCR; TCRdb has only the in-frame clones, and not every one. The sample records 100,000 or so clones, approximately 86% being singletons. Germline loops: CDR1 SGHTS, CDR2 YDEGEE. The trim removed 7 bases at V and 4 bases at J, leaving 6 bases unmatched. There are 14 residues in the CDR3. The source is a woman younger than 30 in good health and CMV-seropositive. The material sequenced was PBMCs. The V and J genes are TRBV5-8 and TRBJ2-1; 9 nucleotides align to TRBD1. CDR3 sequence reads: CASRLTGGYNEQFF. Written as DNA, the CDR3 is TGTGCCAGCCGTTTGACAGGGGGTTACAATGAGCAGTTCTTC.